The source of this T cell receptor beta chain is a study of cytomegalovirus exposure and HLA in healthy donors. Study results and caveats: A later analysis reportedly found fewer N-insertions in an Asian-associated ancestry cluster than the approximately 700-donor mean. Researchers catalogued approximately 160 TCR beta chains as cytomegalovirus-associated.

Remarks on this clone: The target antigen is unknown.

Vbeta (60) and Jbeta (13) primers were used in the PCR. Sequencing was performed with immunoSEQ multiplex PCR; in TCRdb, only in-frame clones are kept and a portion is missing. The table lists 100,000 or so clones. Germline CDR1 GTSNPN, CDR2 SVGIG (reference sequence). The CDR3 runs to 14 residues. Trimming took 0 bases from V and 6 from J; bases not matched to a gene: 7. Source material: PBMCs. This receptor was taken from a woman aged 30 to 39 in good health and CMV-seronegative. The chain joins TRBV30 to TRBJ1-2, with 7 bases identical to TRBD1. The CDR3 nucleotides are TGTGCCTGGAGTGTAGACAGGGTGTGGCATGGCTACACCTTC. Protein product: CAWSVDRVWHGYTF.